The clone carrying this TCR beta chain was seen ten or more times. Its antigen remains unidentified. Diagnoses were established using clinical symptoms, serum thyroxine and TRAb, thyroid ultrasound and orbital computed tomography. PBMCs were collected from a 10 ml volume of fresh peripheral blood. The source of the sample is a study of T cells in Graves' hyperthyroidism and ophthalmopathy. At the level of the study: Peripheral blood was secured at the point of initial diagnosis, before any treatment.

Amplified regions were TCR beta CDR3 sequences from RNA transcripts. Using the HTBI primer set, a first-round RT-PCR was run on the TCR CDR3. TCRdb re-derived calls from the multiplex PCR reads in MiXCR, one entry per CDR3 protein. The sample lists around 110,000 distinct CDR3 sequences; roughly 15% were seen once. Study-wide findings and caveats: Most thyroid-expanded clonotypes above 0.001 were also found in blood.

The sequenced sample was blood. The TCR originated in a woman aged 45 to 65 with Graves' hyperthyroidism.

This chain's CDR3 is CASSVRNGGEQYV. In DNA form, the CDR3 reads TGTGCCAGCAGTGTCAGGAACGGAGGCGAGCAGTACGTC. V is TRBV2 and J is TRBJ2-7; possible D gene TRBD2, 5 bases. Deletions cut 4 bases from V and 6 bases from J, with 13 bases between. CDR1 is SNHLY, CDR2 FYNNEI, per germline. The CDR3 consists of 13 residues.